These 22 T cell receptor beta chains were all obtained from the same sample, sequenced in a study of T cell clusters in autoimmune cytopenias (dated by TCRdb to 2018 to 2020). The sample was run on an Illumina MiSeq. TRB rearrangements were amplified by multiplex PCR following a touch-down protocol, with the TRB-A and TRB-B primer pools mixed in one tube. With the reads reprocessed by TCRdb, a single entry stands for each CDR3 protein sequence and no DNA is reported. This sample's table carries 6,500 to 9,000 distinct CDR3 sequences. The ten largest account for approximately 24% of the sample. Each sample's TRB amplification started from approximately 240 ng of peripheral blood genomic DNA, which corresponds to tens of thousands of genome equivalents. The sample was also linked to a second study, of T cell repertoires in aging, cancer and after chemotherapy.

Input material: peripheral blood. Every receptor here comes from a human donor in good health.

V is TRBV11-2 and J is TRBJ2-2; the TCRdb D gene call, TRBD1, has no DNA to confirm it. Looked up from germline, CDR1 is SGHAT and CDR2 is FQNNGV. The CDR3 sequence is 18 residues long. The CDR3 spells CASSPGTGALANTGELFF. The complete variable domain, with remaining parts taken from reference TRBV11-2 and TRBJ2-2, reads EAGVAQSPRYKIIEKRQSVAFWCNPISGHATLYWYQQILGQGPKLLIQFQNNGVVDDSQLPKDRFSAERLKGVDSTLKIQPAKLEDSAVYLCASSPGTGALANTGELFFGEGSRLTVL.

This chain joins TRBV19 and TRBJ1-5; TCRdb names TRBD1, which stays unverified in the absence of DNA. This CDR3 has 15 residues. CDR1 and CDR2 (germline): LNHDA, SQIVND (reference sequence). CDR3 sequence: CASSIDRERNQPQHF.

V is TRBV6-1 and J is TRBJ2-7; the TCRdb call, TRBD2, lacks DNA for checking. The CDR3 covers 15 residues. Per germline, CDR1 MNHNS and CDR2 SASEGT. The CDR3 protein is CASSEMVGRDYEQYF.

This chain links TRBV29-1 with TRBJ1-1. The germline V gene has CDR1 SQVTM and CDR2 ANQGSEA. This CDR3 region has 13 residues. The chain's CDR3 is CSVAPSGDTEAFF.

The J gene is TRBJ2-3, the V gene TRBV14; the TRBD2 assignment by TCRdb is unverifiable without DNA. The CDR3 consists of 17 residues. Per the germline V gene, CDR1 is SGHDN and CDR2 is FVKESK. The CDR3 here is CASSHGVGIAASDTQYF.

This clonotype shows up as medium-sized by frequency. CDR3: CASSLEVAGGFDNEQFF. J is TRBJ2-1 and V is TRBV11-1; TCRdb outputs TRBD2, but without DNA this stays unchecked. CDR3 length equals 17 residues. Per germline, CDR1 SGHAT and CDR2 FQDESV (reference sequence). Based on the CDR3 plus reference TRBV11-1 and TRBJ2-1, the full variable domain is EAEVAQSPRYKITEKSQAVAFWCDPISGHATLYWYRQILGQGPELLVQFQDESVVDDSQLPKDRFSAERLKGVDSTLKIQPAELGDSAMYLCASSLEVAGGFDNEQFFGPGTRLTVL.

The CDR3 spells CASSLDQGPNYGYTF. J is TRBJ1-2 and V is TRBV7-9; the TCRdb D gene call, TRBD1, has no DNA to confirm it. This CDR3 is built from 15 residues. Germline V gene sequence: CDR1 SEHNR, CDR2 FQNEAQ (reference sequence).

This clonotype is identified as medium-sized (0.01 to 0.1%) from frequency. This rearrangement joins TRBV19 to TRBJ2-3; with no DNA, the TCRdb D assignment of TRBD1 cannot be verified. Germline-derived CDR1 and CDR2 are LNHDA and SQIVND (reference sequence). The CDR3 consists of 14 residues. CDR3 residues: CASSRQGAADTQYF.

This clonotype is classed as medium-sized by frequency. The chain is built from TRBV18 and TRBJ2-1; without DNA, the TCRdb call of TRBD1 cannot be checked. The CDR3 totals 13 residues. Germline V gene data show CDR1 as KGHSH and CDR2 as LQKENI. CDR3: CASSPDMDNEQFF.

The chain combines TRBV6-5 with TRBJ2-7; the D call of TRBD1 rests on TCRdb alone, since no DNA is present to check it. Germline CDR1 and CDR2: MNHEY and SVGAGI. CDR3 length: 14 amino acids. The CDR3 region is CASKTSGTGSKQYF.

The V gene is TRBV19, the J gene TRBJ1-2; TCRdb names TRBD1, which stays unverified in the absence of DNA. Germline lookup yields CDR1 LNHDA and CDR2 SQIVND (reference sequence). CDR3 size: 13 residues. The CDR3 reads CASSSRQGAGYTF. Filled out from reference TRBV19 and TRBJ1-2, the complete variable domain reads DGGITQSPKYLFRKEGQNVTLSCEQNLNHDAMYWYRQDPGQGLRLIYYSQIVNDFQKGDIAEGYSVSREKKESFPLTVTSAQKNPTAFYLCASSSRQGAGYTFGSGTRLTVV.

The genes are TRBV7-6 and TRBJ2-1; the TCRdb D gene call, TRBD1, has no DNA to confirm it. Germline V gives CDR1 SGHVS, CDR2 FNYEAQ. The CDR3 runs 15 residues. CDR3 amino acids: CASSPPGQVYNEQFF.

This clonotype ranks as medium-sized in terms of frequency. The CDR3 protein is CASTQMVSSGGYKTDTQYF. This rearrangement joins TRBV6-5 to TRBJ2-3; TCRdb's D gene call, TRBD2, goes unchecked for lack of DNA. Germline CDR1 is MNHEY and CDR2 is SVGAGI. The CDR3 runs 19 residues.

Measured by frequency, this clonotype is large (0.1 to 1%). The chain uses TRBV29-1 and TRBJ2-7; the TCRdb D gene call, TRBD1, has no DNA to confirm it. Germline V gives CDR1 SQVTM, CDR2 ANQGSEA. The CDR3 contains 13 residues. CDR3 amino acids: CSGGQGEGYEQYF.

Considering frequency, this clonotype is large. The genes are TRBV29-1 and TRBJ2-2. The CDR3 consists of 14 residues. Per germline, CDR1 SQVTM and CDR2 ANQGSEA. The CDR3 is CSVVHDSNTGELFF.

This clonotype counts as medium-sized by frequency. The CDR3 reads CSVFWTDNTGELFF. The V and J genes are TRBV29-1 and TRBJ2-2. This CDR3 is built from 14 residues. Germline V CDR1 and CDR2: SQVTM, ANQGSEA.

The genes are TRBV27 and TRBJ2-3; the TCRdb call, TRBD1, lacks DNA for checking. Germline lookup yields CDR1 MNHEY and CDR2 SMNVEV (reference sequence). The CDR3 spans 15 residues. The CDR3 loop reads CASSLLPGVGDTQYF.

The chain is built from TRBV7-2 and TRBJ2-4; there is no DNA to check the TCRdb D call of TRBD1. The length of the CDR3 is 14 residues. Germline loops: CDR1 SGHTA, CDR2 FQGNSA. The CDR3 spells CASSVRRGDIIQYF.

The CDR3 is CASSLATSGVGSDTQYF. This rearrangement joins TRBV7-9 to TRBJ2-3; TCRdb's assignment of TRBD2 cannot be checked, as there is no DNA. The CDR3 contains 17 residues. Germline CDR1 and CDR2: SEHNR and FQNEAQ (reference sequence).

The genes are TRBV5-1 and TRBJ1-2; the TCRdb D gene call, TRBD1, has no DNA to confirm it. CDR1 and CDR2 (germline): SGHRS, YFSETQ. The CDR3 runs 16 residues. CDR3: CASSPSMTGTAYGYTF.

V and J are TRBV6-2 or TRBV6-3 and TRBJ1-5. This CDR3 spans 16 amino acids. Germline values: CDR1 MNHEY, CDR2 SVGEGT. CDR3 sequence reads: CASGSGVQYSNQPQHF.

The chain combines TRBV5-4 with TRBJ1-2. This CDR3 region has 12 residues. The V gene's germline CDR1 is SGHNT and CDR2 YYREEE (reference sequence). The CDR3: CASSLDGLGYTF.